One T cell receptor beta chain is described in this entry. Its antigen is still unknown. These data come from a study of cytomegalovirus exposure and HLA in healthy donors. Whole-study findings and limits: Within an earlier analysis, most TCR beta V segments proved productive either about 90% or about 30% of the time. Most TCR sequences were rare, but some public TCRs occurred in many donors.

Use of 60 Vbeta and 13 Jbeta primers characterized the PCR. Profiling relied on immunoSEQ multiplex PCR, and the TCRdb table lists in-frame clones only, not all of them. The data hold some 180,000 clones, with around 80% observed a single time. This CDR3 contains 13 residues. Germline V CDR1 and CDR2: MGHDK, SYGVNS. Trimming took off 8 bases at V and 0 bases at J, with 10 bases between the two ends. The chain has TRBV25-1 and TRBJ1-1; possibly TRBD1 for D (6 bases). The receptor was isolated from a woman aged 25 to 39 in good health and CMV-seropositive. Material for sequencing was PBMCs. The CDR3, as DNA: TGTGCCAGCTCACAGGGCATGAACACTGAAGCTTTCTTT. Its protein is CASSQGMNTEAFF.